This T cell receptor (beta chain) was profiled in a study of Tregs in tolerant kidney transplant recipients (dated by TCRdb to about 2019). Regarding the research as a whole: Transplants used related donors with nonmyeloablative bone marrow transplantation; mixed chimerism was transient in the human trials. TCRbeta sequencing was used in the study to identify donor-specific regulatory T cells before combined kidney and bone marrow transplantation, and the identified cells were then tracked after transplant. Study-level results and caveats: The most biologically relevant and donor-specific TCRbeta repertoire appeared to be identified by expanding Tregs with activated donor B cells. The study was constrained by small patient numbers, and validation of the findings is required in larger populations and under other immunosuppression protocols. For some patients the PCR primers changed over time, which made it impossible to compare the samples from those patients at the nucleotide level. In tolerant patients, the expansion of donor-specific Tregs was greater than global Treg expansion, suggesting that the expansion was antigen-driven rather than nonspecific. Biological reproducibility was not examined directly, but technical replication error appeared to be minimal.

For TCRbeta CDR3 sequencing, genomic DNA from the sorted cells was extracted using the QIAGEN DNeasy Blood and Tissue Kit. Through immunoSEQ, high-throughput TCRbeta CDR3 sequencing was done commercially, including PCR amplification with internal controls and bias correction. For the original study's pipeline: A unique productive TCRbeta sequence was defined by the CDR3 nucleotide sequence when primers matched, and otherwise by the CDR3 amino acid sequence together with the Vbeta and Jbeta genes. Sorting error was corrected by removing sequences shared between sorted populations at a frequency ratio of 2:1 or less, and the remaining shared sequences were assigned to the higher population. Sequences were defined as donor-reactive when expanded at least 5-fold in CFSE-low cells versus unstimulated cells and present at a frequency of at least 0.01% in CFSE-low cells. Jensen-Shannon divergence calculated on the top 100 TCRbeta sequences ranked by frequency was used to measure repertoire divergence. When a sample had multiple sequencing runs, each run was corrected for sorting error separately and the runs were then pooled. This immuneACCESS table, as held by TCRdb, lists in-frame sequences with V and J called but not all clones. Of the missing ones, under half trace to an unresolved V gene in checked studies; the others have no known cause. Clone size and the V and J calls come from that table; the DNA yielded D and trimming. This sample's listing comprises about 52,000 clones. The ten largest clones add up to about 0.83% of the sample.

About this clone itself: The antigen this receptor binds is unknown. The read ends 3 residues early relative to the CDR3; the germline J gene fills the gap.

Reading the germline V gene (reference sequence) gives CDR1 LNHDA and CDR2 SQIVND. Relative to germline, V is missing 3 bases and J is missing 8 bases, with 3 bases of the junction outside any gene match. The CDR3 runs 14 residues from the cysteine to the phenylalanine. The 33 bases shown cover part of the CDR3, and their frame starts at base 1. The time point label, read with the paper, signifies: blood sample drawn before combined kidney and bone marrow transplant. Unstimulated Tregs (CD4+CD25+CD127-), CD4+ non-Tregs (CD4+CD25-), CD4 and CD8 cells were FACS-sorted from thawed PBMCs. The patients were several recipients of combined kidney and bone marrow transplants from the ITN036ST trial, and samples were available only for these trial subjects. Healthy control blood was processed by Ficoll density gradient to PBMCs and cryopreserved; patient PBMCs were collected before and after transplant.

The clonotype originates from a human donor who received a combined kidney and bone marrow transplant. The sequenced sample was CD4+ T cells from blood, obtained before the transplant. The rearrangement joined TRBV19 to TRBJ2-1, and 11 junction bases match TRBD2. The CDR3 region has the sequence CASSIPGLADEQFF. The part of the CDR3 DNA that was read is TGTGCCAGTAGTATTCCGGGACTAGCGGATGAG.